This passage covers 23 T cell receptor beta chains from one sample sequenced in a study of CD8+ T cells in alopecia areata. The sequencing template was cDNA reverse transcribed from extracted RNA. The data were produced by immunoSEQ multiplex PCR, yet TCRdb's version contains in-frame clones alone and is incomplete. This sample yields 150,000 or so clones, of which more than 75% are seen a single time; more than 13% belongs to the top ten. This material consisted of CD8+ T cells sorted from blood, taken at week 0. The source of these receptors is a human donor with alopecia areata.

The chain has TRBV29-1 and TRBJ2-3; D gene unclear. The CDR3 runs to 15 residues. From germline, CDR1 is SQVTM and CDR2 ANQGSEA. Trimming left V 6 bases short and J 0 bases short, with 16 bases between. CDR3 DNA: TGCAGCGTAGAGTACACCTCATTTAGCACAGATACGCAGTATTTT. Encoded protein: CSVEYTSFSTDTQYF.

The chain couples TRBV9 to TRBJ2-7; weak D call: TRBD1 (6 bases). The CDR3 runs to 16 residues. Germline-derived CDR1 and CDR2 are SGDLS and YYNGEE. Trimming removed 3 bases from V and 3 bases from J, with 19 bases in between. CDR3 protein: CASSGGVTQGSYEQYF. The CDR3 bases are TGTGCCAGCAGCGGGGGTGTGACTCAGGGGAGCTACGAGCAGTACTTC. The full variable domain, its missing parts supplied by reference TRBV9 and TRBJ2-7, is DSGVTQTPKHLITATGQRVTLRCSPRSGDLSVYWYQQSLDQGLQFLIQYYNGEERAKGNILERFSAQQFPDLHSELNLSSLELGDSALYFCASSGGVTQGSYEQYFGPGTRLTVT.

This chain uses TRBV6-1 with TRBJ2-1, with a weak D call TRBD2 (5 bases). With 2 bases removed from V and 2 bases from J, the gap between germline ends came to 13 bases. CDR1 is MNHNS, CDR2 SASEGT, per germline. The CDR3 runs to 16 residues. CDR3 loop: CASSEWAGLPYNEQFF. Here the CDR3 DNA reads TGTGCCAGCAGTGAATGGGCTGGACTGCCCTACAATGAGCAGTTCTTC.

This clone was recorded once. The chain links TRBV5-1 to TRBJ1-6; a possible D gene is TRBD1 (5 bases). The CDR3 covers 18 residues. Per germline, CDR1 SGHRS and CDR2 YFSETQ. The ends were cut back, 0 bases at V and 10 bases at J, with 23 bases in the middle. The CDR3 DNA reads as TGCGCCAGCAGCTTGGATTGGAGGGGTCGGCGGCCAGAGTCACCCCTCCACTTT. It codes for CASSLDWRGRRPESPLHF.

The genes are TRBV13 and TRBJ2-7; D could derive from TRBD1 or TRBD2 (5 bases each). The CDR3 length is 12 residues. Germline V CDR1 and CDR2: PRHDT, FYEKMQ (reference sequence). Deletions cut 4 bases from V and 12 bases from J, with 16 bases between. Written as DNA, the CDR3 is TGTGCCAGCAGCTCACTCGGGACGAGCCCGTACTTC. This sequence encodes CASSSLGTSPYF.

This clone showed up just once. This sequence joins TRBV5-4 and TRBJ2-1; tentatively, D is TRBD1 (6 bases). Germline lookup yields CDR1 SGHNT and CDR2 YYREEE (reference sequence). This CDR3 has 14 amino acids. V dropped 0 bases and J dropped 7 bases, with 11 bases sitting between them. CDR3 amino acids: CASSLDRVVNEQFF. The CDR3 bases are TGTGCCAGCAGCTTGGACAGGGTTGTGAATGAGCAGTTCTTC.

The chain has TRBV29-1 and TRBJ1-1, with D tentatively TRBD1 (5 bases). Looked up from germline, CDR1 is SQVTM and CDR2 is ANQGSEA. This CDR3 is 14 amino acids long. V was clipped by 2 bases and J by 1 base, with 11 bases between them. The CDR3 protein is CSVESRGSNTEAFF. For the CDR3, the DNA is TGCAGCGTTGAAAGTAGGGGATCGAACACTGAAGCTTTCTTT.

For this clone: Its ends do not fully match the called genes, so a read error is possible. The rearrangement joins TRBV9 to TRBJ2-4, with a tentative D call TRBD1 (6 bases). CDR1 SGDLS and CDR2 YYNGEE come from the germline V gene. This CDR3 is 13 amino acids long. The CDR3 here is CASSVGAQGFVNF. CDR3 DNA sequence: TGTGCCAGCAGCGTAGGTGCCCAGGGGTTCGTGAACTTC.

The chain has TRBV6-6 and TRBJ1-1; D call uncertain. The CDR3 is made up of 14 amino acids. Germline-derived CDR1 and CDR2 are MNHNY and SVGAGI (reference sequence). V lost 0 bases to trimming and J lost 0 bases, with 5 bases between them. The DNA for the CDR3 is TGTGCCAGCAGTTACTCACTTGTGAACACTGAAGCTTTCTTT. Its protein product is CASSYSLVNTEAFF.

The chain couples TRBV11-2 to TRBJ2-5, with D unclear. The CDR3 consists of 14 residues. The germline V gene encodes CDR1 SGHAT and CDR2 FQNNGV. Trimming pared 1 base from V and 1 base from J, leaving 7 bases between. The CDR3 nucleotides read TGTGCCAGCAGCTTAGTATATAGCCAAGAGACCCAGTACTTC. Amino acid sequence: CASSLVYSQETQYF.

The chain combines TRBV29-1 with TRBJ1-2, with TRBD1 matching 7 bases. The CDR3 has 13 amino acids. The germline V gene encodes CDR1 SQVTM and CDR2 ANQGSEA. V lost 7 bases, J lost 4 bases, and 9 bases stayed unmatched. The CDR3 protein is CSAKARTGYGYTF. The CDR3 region has the DNA TGCAGCGCAAAGGCCAGGACAGGCTATGGCTACACCTTC.

The DNA of the CDR3 is TGCAGCGTTGATGGAGATACTTACACCGGGGAGCTGTTTTTT. As protein: CSVDGDTYTGELFF. The V and J genes are TRBV29-1 and TRBJ2-2; unclear D gene. Deletions cut 3 bases from V and 3 bases from J, with 11 bases between. The CDR3 is made up of 14 amino acids. The V gene's germline CDR1 is SQVTM and CDR2 ANQGSEA.

The chain couples TRBV5-4 to TRBJ2-1; 12 bases map to TRBD2. The V gene's germline CDR1 is SGHNT and CDR2 YYREEE (reference sequence). J lost 6 bases, V lost 0 bases, and 4 bases had no gene match. This CDR3 contains 16 residues. CDR3 in amino acids: CASSLDLAGGANEQFF. The CDR3 coding sequence is TGTGCCAGCAGCTTGGACCTAGCGGGAGGGGCCAATGAGCAGTTCTTC.

The chain's CDR3 is CASSDGGKNIQYF. CDR3 sequence (DNA): TGTGCCAGCAGTGACGGAGGGAAAAACATTCAGTACTTC. The chain has TRBV25-1 and TRBJ2-4; D might be TRBD2 (6 bases). V lost 3 bases, J lost 4 bases, and 7 bases lay in between. Germline CDR1 reads MGHDK; CDR2 reads SYGVNS. The CDR3 covers 13 residues.

This chain joins TRBV9 and TRBJ2-7; D perhaps matches TRBD1 (6 bases). This CDR3 region has 14 residues. Germline V CDR1 and CDR2: SGDLS, YYNGEE. V was shortened by 0 bases and J by 2 bases, with 9 bases between the two germline ends. The CDR3 DNA reads as TGTGCCAGCAGCGTAGGGGACACCCCCTACGAGCAGTACTTC. Protein sequence: CASSVGDTPYEQYF.

V and J are TRBV30 and TRBJ2-5, with unresolved D. Between the trimmed V and J ends, which lost 1 base and 1 base, there was a span of 7 bases. The CDR3 length is 13 residues. The germline gives CDR1 GTSNPN, CDR2 SVGIG (reference sequence). Here the CDR3 DNA reads TGTGCCTGGAGTGCTGCCCTCCAAGAGACCCAGTACTTC. It translates to CAWSAALQETQYF.

This clone turned up a few times. The rearrangement joins TRBV6-5 to TRBJ1-1; D unclear. The length of the CDR3 is 12 residues. CDR1 and CDR2 (germline): MNHEY, SVGAGI. The ends were cut back, 0 bases at V and 7 bases at J, with 6 bases in the middle. CDR3 sequence: CASSYSRGEAFF. The CDR3 DNA reads TGTGCCAGCAGTTACTCCCGGGGTGAAGCTTTCTTT.

CDR3 region: CASRGTEDYGYTF. The CDR3 DNA follows: TGTGCCAGCAGAGGGACAGAAGACTATGGCTACACCTTC. V is TRBV5-4 and J is TRBJ1-2; the match to TRBD1 covers 7 bases. The CDR3 covers 13 residues. Per germline, CDR1 SGHNT and CDR2 YYREEE (reference sequence). The J segment lost 3 bases and the V segment lost 5 bases, leaving 4 bases of the junction unmatched. Full variable domain (missing parts from reference TRBV5-4 and TRBJ1-2): ETGVTQSPTHLIKTRGQQVTLRCSSQSGHNTVSWYQQALGQGPQFIFQYYREEENGRGNFPPRFSGLQFPNYSSELNVNALELDDSALYLCASRGTEDYGYTFGSGTRLTVV.

This clone came up once. This sample also contains other DNA sequences that code for the same CDR3. The genes are TRBV5-4 and TRBJ2-2, with D uncertain. Germline-derived CDR1 and CDR2 are SGHNT and YYREEE (reference sequence). The length of the CDR3 is 12 residues. The ends were cut back, 1 base at V and 5 bases at J, with 3 bases in the middle. The DNA for the CDR3 is TGTGCCAGCAGCTTGTCTACCGGGGAGCTGTTTTTT. Amino acid sequence: CASSLSTGELFF.

The chain couples TRBV4-1 to TRBJ2-7; 13 bases are shared with TRBD2. The CDR3 contains 17 residues. V shed 4 bases and J 4 bases; nucleotides not matched to a gene: 10. Germline loops: CDR1 MGHRA, CDR2 YSYEKL. Written as DNA, the CDR3 is TGCGCCAGCAGCCCTTCCCCGGGACTAGCGGGATCGTACGAGCAGTACTTC. It specifies CASSPSPGLAGSYEQYF.

The V gene is TRBV19, the J gene TRBJ2-1; 7 bases map to TRBD2. V was pared by 10 bases and J by 7 bases, with 1 base of the junction left unmatched. The CDR3 runs to 10 residues. Germline assignment: CDR1 LNHDA and CDR2 SQIVND (reference sequence). CDR3 bases: TGTGCCACAGCGGGGAATGAGCAGTTCTTC. Amino acid sequence: CATAGNEQFF.

V gene TRBV4-1 combines with J gene TRBJ2-7; 10 nucleotides line up with TRBD2. Germline V CDR1 and CDR2: MGHRA, YSYEKL. The CDR3 extends over 15 amino acids. J lost 3 bases, V lost 3 bases, and 5 bases had no gene match. CDR3 DNA: TGCGCCAGCAGCCAGTGGCTAGCGGGAGACTACGAGCAGTACTTC. Translation: CASSQWLAGDYEQYF.

J is TRBJ2-3 and V is TRBV27, with 15 positions matching TRBD2. The CDR3 contains 17 residues. The germline V gene encodes CDR1 MNHEY and CDR2 SMNVEV (reference sequence). The V gene end was trimmed by 6 bases and the J gene end by 5 bases; junction bases not matched to a gene: 9. CDR3: CASSNSGTSGRIDTQYF. The DNA of the CDR3 is TGTGCCAGCAGCAATTCCGGGACTAGCGGGAGGATAGATACGCAGTATTTT.